This T cell receptor (beta chain) was sequenced for a study of T cell clonotyping in hematopoietic cell transplantation. Measured with immunoSEQ multiplex PCR; TCRdb has only the in-frame clones, and not every one. The data contain approximately 44,000 clones, 95% of them singletons. The germline V gene encodes CDR1 SGHNT and CDR2 YYREEE (reference sequence). The V and J ends lost 7 bases and 2 bases, in that order; junction bases with no gene match: 8. The length of the CDR3 is 14 residues. As concerns this clone: The target antigen is unknown.

The study's findings and limits: Pathologically expanded recipient clonotypes increased progressively from day 30 to day 180 as diversity fell. Broader posttransplant TCR repertoire diversity was predicted by graft donor and pretransplant recipient Inverse Simpson Index values.

The TCR sequence derives from a man under 40 in good health. Some clones in this sample may be carry-over from other donors' samples. Sequencing input: peripheral blood mononuclear cells. The chain recombines TRBV5-4 with TRBJ2-7; 8 bases map to TRBD1. The CDR3 DNA sequence: TGTGCCAGCGGAAACCGGGACAGGCCCTACGAGCAGTACTTC. This encodes CASGNRDRPYEQYF.